This record concerns one T cell receptor (beta chain) sequence. Its specificity is unknown. One end of the junction fails to match germline, which may point to a read error. Using genomic DNA as the template, TCR beta VDJ and CDR3 profiling was carried out. In TCRdb, the reads were re-called with MiXCR into one record per CDR3 protein. The top ten clones hold under 3.5% of a sample with some 190,000 distinct CDR3 sequences, less than 55% of them seen once. This record belongs to a study of CD8+CD57+ T cells in acquired aplastic anemia. Study context: Sorted cells (CD4+ and CD8+) yielded DNA amounts that averaged around 3.1 ug. Read counts for CD4+ cells (from healthy donors) averaged about 11 million.

The V gene's germline CDR1 is MNHGY and CDR2 SVAAGI. CDR3 length: 19 amino acids. Study-level results: Overlap between patients and controls comprised about 28 CD8+ CDR3 sequences.

Sample: sorted CD4+, CD8+, or CD8+CD57+ T cells (not recorded which) from PBMCs. The sequence was obtained from a human donor in good health. The V gene is TRBV6-9, the J gene TRBJ2-1; possible D gene TRBD1, 8 bases. The chain's CDR3 is CASSYSGGAASGSYNEQFF. The CDR3 bases are TGTGCCAGCAGCTATTCAGGGGGCGCGGCTAGCGGCTCCTACAATGAGCAGTTCTTC.